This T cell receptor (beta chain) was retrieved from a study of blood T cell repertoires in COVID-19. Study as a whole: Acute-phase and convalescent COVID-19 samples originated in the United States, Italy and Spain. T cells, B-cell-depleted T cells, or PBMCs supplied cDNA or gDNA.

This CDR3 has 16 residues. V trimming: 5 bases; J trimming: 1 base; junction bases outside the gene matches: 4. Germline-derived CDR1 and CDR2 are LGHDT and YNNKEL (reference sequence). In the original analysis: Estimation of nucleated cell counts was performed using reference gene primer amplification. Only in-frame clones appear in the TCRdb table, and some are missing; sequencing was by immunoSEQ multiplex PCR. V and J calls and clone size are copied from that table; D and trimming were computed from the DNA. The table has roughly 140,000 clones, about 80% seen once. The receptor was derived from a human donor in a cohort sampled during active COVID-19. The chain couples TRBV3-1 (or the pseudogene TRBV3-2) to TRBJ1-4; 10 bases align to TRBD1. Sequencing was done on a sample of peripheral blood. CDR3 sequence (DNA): TGTGCCAGCAGCGTCCGGACAGGGGGAACTAATGAAAAACTGTTTTTT. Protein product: CASSVRTGGTNEKLFF.